This is a list of T cell receptor beta chains from one sample in a study of shared clonotypes between healthy human individuals. Sequencing used immunoSEQ multiplex PCR; TCRdb keeps in-frame clones, though not all of them. This table has about 1.1 million clones, around 77% appearing once. Material: memory CD4+ T cells from PBMCs. The receptors stem from a man between 18 and 35 years old in good health. Some clones in this sample may be carry-over from other donors' samples. Each CDR3 is given without its conserved first and last residue.

TRBJ2-1,TRBV9,ASSVGGRSDNEQF
TRBJ1-5,TRBV5-6,ASSIGTGRDQPQH
TRBJ2-3,TRBV21-1,ASSKGKRERSDTQY
TRBJ2-5,TRBV13,ASSGTQQETQY
TRBJ1-2,TRBV28,ASSFGTHYT
TRBJ2-3,TRBV5-4,ASSLRVAGAGDTQY
TRBJ1-2,TRBV30,AWSYSRGYT
TRBJ2-1,TRBV30,AWSGGLASNEQF
TRBJ2-7,TRBV7-9,ASSLVPRETYEQY
TRBJ1-6,TRBV7-3,ASSLRQNSPLH